This TCR beta chain was documented in a study of blood T cell repertoires in COVID-19 (dated by TCRdb to 2020 to 2021). For context, the study as a whole: Samples covering the acute and convalescent phases of COVID-19 were provided by collaborators in the United States, Italy and Spain. The material from the prospective study consisted of cDNA or gDNA derived from T cells, B-cell-depleted T cells, or PBMCs. The dataset comprised deeply sampled blood TCRbeta repertoires from subjects exposed to, actively infected with, or recovered from COVID-19. The repertoires were released in a freely available public database intended as a resource for research on the immune response to SARS-CoV-2. The samples were drawn from the first 160 participants of the ongoing ImmuneRACE study and from 950 to 1,500 subjects provided by 6 global collaborators. Sample metadata almost always included a de-identified subject ID, COVID-19 status, age in years and sex. HLA class I and class II types, where available, came from metadata supplied by the sample provider rather than from assay-based typing.

The full study reports these points: The amount of clinical and demographic metadata varied by source and participant and was provided uncurated.

The germline V gene yields MGHRA for CDR1 and YSYEKL for CDR2. Taken from cysteine to phenylalanine, the CDR3 has 16 residues. The read is trimmed to its CDR3 DNA, 48 bases read in frame from base 1. V is pruned by 1 base and J by 2 bases, leaving 3 bases of the junction without a gene match. Whole blood was collected in K2EDTA tubes by collaborating institutions according to the institutions' own protocols. For TCRbeta analysis, collaborators shipped samples as frozen whole blood, isolated PBMCs, or DNA extracted from either of those sample types. TCRbeta CDR3 regions were amplified from genomic DNA by means of the immunoSEQ Assay, a bias-controlled multiplex PCR. The study's processing was this. The number of nucleated cells in each sample was estimated from the amplification of reference gene primers within the assay. Sequence reads were collapsed and filtered to measure the absolute abundance of every unique TCRbeta CDR3 rearrangement. For each sample, productive Simpson clonality was calculated as the square root of Simpson's diversity index over productive rearrangements. TCRdb took this table from immuneACCESS and kept in-frame rearrangements with V and J called. Such tables lack part of the clones; where checked against another copy, unresolved V genes explain under half of the gap, and the rest is unexplained. V, J and clone size were drawn from that table, and D and trimming were deduced from the DNA. In all, the sample holds roughly 120,000 clones, and approximately 79% of those were seen once. Together, the top ten hold 2% to 3% of the sample.

A note on this clone: Its antigen remains unidentified. No base qualities exist here, and no much larger clone lies one base off it.

The TCR was taken from a man aged 45-65 years with acute or convalescent COVID-19. Recombination joined TRBV4-1 with TRBJ2-2, with TRBD2 matching 8 junction bases. The material sequenced was peripheral blood. The nucleotide sequence is TGCGCCAGCAGCCAAGCAGCGGGAGCAAACACCGGGGAGCTGTTTTTT. The translation is CASSQAAGANTGELFF.